The next 29 T cell receptor beta chains were all read from a single sample in a study of technical replicates of blood from a few donors. The protocol was immunoSEQ multiplex PCR, while the TCRdb copy is restricted to in-frame clones and leaves out a portion. The sample shows under 100,000 clones, about 86% of them seen only once. Sequenced: PBMCs. These receptors came from a human donor in good health. Some clones in this sample may be carry-over from other donors' samples.

The V and J genes are TRBV2 and TRBJ2-1; TRBD2 agrees at 8 bases. The CDR3 consists of 16 residues. The V segment lost 5 bases and the J segment 5 bases; nucleotides outside the gene matches: 11. In germline, CDR1 is SNHLY, CDR2 FYNNEI. DNA of the CDR3: TGTGCCAGCAGTCGGAGGGCGGGGGGATTAAACAATGAGCAGTTCTTC. Its translation is CASSRRAGGLNNEQFF.

This chain joins TRBV30 and TRBJ2-7; D is perhaps TRBD1 (6 bases). CDR1 and CDR2 from the germline V gene are GTSNPN and SVGIG (reference sequence). Deletions cut 3 bases from V and 3 bases from J, with 12 bases between. The CDR3 consists of 13 residues. The CDR3 loop reads CAWRSRGVYEQYF. The CDR3 coding sequence is TGTGCCTGGAGATCCAGGGGAGTCTACGAGCAGTACTTC.

This CDR3 is CASSLFGDNYNEQFF. Written as DNA, the CDR3 is TGTGCCAGCAGTTTATTCGGGGATAACTACAATGAGCAGTTCTTC. The chain uses TRBV28 and TRBJ2-1; weak D call: TRBD2 (5 bases). CDR3 length equals 15 residues. Germline V gene lookup returns CDR1 MDHEN and CDR2 SYDVKM. V lost 1 base, J lost 3 bases, and 10 bases lay in between.

The rearrangement uses TRBV6-5 and TRBJ1-2; TRBD1 matches 8 bases. V gave up 7 bases and J gave up 7 bases; unmatched junction bases: 11. Germline CDR1 reads MNHEY; CDR2 reads SVGAGI. This CDR3 comprises 14 residues. The CDR3 bases are TGTGCCAGCACCCCTCGTCAGGACAGGGCTGGCTACACCTTC. Translated: CASTPRQDRAGYTF.

The rearrangement links TRBV11-2 to TRBJ1-2, with D possibly being TRBD1 (6 bases). The germline gives CDR1 SGHAT, CDR2 FQNNGV. V gave up 5 bases and J gave up 0 bases, with 13 bases separating them. This CDR3 contains 15 residues. The CDR3 is CASSHVRGPNYGYTF. CDR3 DNA sequence: TGTGCCAGCAGCCACGTCAGGGGCCCTAACTATGGCTACACCTTC.

This sequence joins TRBV4-3 and TRBJ1-2, with 9 bases lining up with TRBD1. The junction had 8 bases not matched to a gene; V was cut back by 1 base and J by 8 bases. Germline V gives CDR1 LGHNA, CDR2 YSLEER. This CDR3 is 15 amino acids long. Written as DNA, the CDR3 is TGCGCCAGCAGCCAAGTTCCCCAGGGGACAGGGGGCTACACCTTC. Its translation is CASSQVPQGTGGYTF.

This chain links TRBV2 with TRBJ2-1; maybe TRBD2 (6 bases). The CDR3 covers 15 residues. V lost 2 bases to trimming and J lost 7 bases, with 15 bases between them. Germline-derived CDR1 and CDR2 are SNHLY and FYNNEI. The DNA for the CDR3 is TGTGCCAGCAGTGAAATAGGAGGGCCTGGGAATGAGCAGTTCTTC. Encoded protein: CASSEIGGPGNEQFF.

This chain joins TRBV21-1 and TRBJ2-3; the D segment call TRBD2 is taken from the table without a DNA check. TRBV21-1 is flagged as a pseudogene. This CDR3 is built from 16 residues. CDR3 region: CASSKSSGTSLCGGDF. CDR3 in DNA: TGTGCCAGCAGTAAAAGTTCCGGGACTAGTCTTTGTGGGGGGGATTTT.

This clone was counted a single time. The V call is TRBV5-6, the J call TRBJ2-7; D might be TRBD1 (5 bases). The V and J ends lost 1 base and 0 bases respectively, with 11 bases between them. The CDR3 is 15 residues long. Germline CDR1 reads SGHDT; CDR2 reads YYEEEE. Written as DNA, the CDR3 is TGTGCCAGCAGCTTGTGGACAAGGAGCTCCTACGAGCAGTACTTC. It specifies CASSLWTRSSYEQYF.

This clone was seen repeatedly, ten times or more. The chain uses TRBV7-2 and TRBJ1-5; D not certain. CDR3 size: 15 residues. From germline, CDR1 is SGHTA and CDR2 FQGNSA. Trimming left V 4 bases short and J 1 base short, with 11 bases between. The CDR3 DNA is TGTGCCAGCAGCTCGAGCGTGGAAAGCAATCAGCCCCAGCATTTT. Translating gives CASSSSVESNQPQHF.

The chain is built from TRBV21-1 and TRBJ2-7; the table assigns TRBD1, which was not confirmed against the DNA. TRBV21-1 is reported as a pseudogene. The CDR3 is 16 residues long. CDR3 DNA sequence: TGTGCCAGCAGCAAAGGGTTCCAGGGGACGCCCTACGAGCAGTACTTC. It yields the protein CASSKGFQGTPYEQYF.

The CDR3: CASSGTTGVSYNEQFF. CDR3 in DNA: TGTGCCAGCAGTGGCACCACAGGGGTCTCCTACAATGAGCAGTTCTTC. This chain uses TRBV25-1 with TRBJ2-1, with 7 bases fitting TRBD1. Germline loops: CDR1 MGHDK, CDR2 SYGVNS. The trim removed 4 bases at V and 0 bases at J, leaving 6 bases unmatched. This CDR3 comprises 16 residues.

The rearrangement links TRBV11-2 to TRBJ2-7, with 10 bases aligning to TRBD2. With 0 bases clipped from V and 3 bases from J, the junction kept 2 bases outside the gene matches. The germline V gene has CDR1 SGHAT and CDR2 FQNNGV. The CDR3 is 15 residues long. CDR3 region: CASSLEASGGYEQYF. CDR3 in DNA: TGTGCCAGCAGCTTAGAGGCTAGCGGGGGCTACGAGCAGTACTTC.

The V gene is TRBV7-9, the J gene TRBJ2-7, with TRBD1 identical over 9 bases. Germline assignment: CDR1 SEHNR and CDR2 FQNEAQ (reference sequence). V shed 7 bases, J shed 5 bases, and the junction held 6 bases outside the gene matches. The CDR3 length is 13 residues. The CDR3 DNA follows: TGTGCCAGCAACCGGGACAGGGTCAACGAGCAGTACTTC. Residues: CASNRDRVNEQYF.

V gene TRBV6-4 combines with J gene TRBJ2-6, with 8 bases identical to TRBD1. CDR1 and CDR2 (germline): MRHNA, SNTAGT. This CDR3 region has 16 residues. After removal of 2 bases from V and 0 bases from J, the junction contained 0 bases not matched to a gene. CDR3 coding DNA: TGTGCCAGCAGTGACACAGGGGGCTCTGGGGCCAACGTCCTGACTTTC. Protein: CASSDTGGSGANVLTF.

The chain links TRBV12-5 to TRBJ1-2, with 8 positions matching TRBD1. Trimming took 6 bases from V and 4 from J; bases not matched to a gene: 10. Germline loops: CDR1 LGHNT, CDR2 FRNRAP. The CDR3 extends over 15 amino acids. This CDR3 is CASGLQQGVVYGYTF. The CDR3 nucleotides are TGTGCTAGTGGACTACAACAGGGGGTCGTCTATGGCTACACCTTC.

The chain employs TRBV5-1 and TRBJ1-2; D is possibly TRBD1 (6 bases). The CDR3 has 13 amino acids. Germline V lookup: CDR1 SGHRS, CDR2 YFSETQ. With 3 bases removed from V and 0 bases from J, the gap between germline ends came to 6 bases. The CDR3 here is CASSSGANYGYTF. For the CDR3, the DNA is TGCGCCAGCAGCTCAGGGGCTAACTATGGCTACACCTTC.

The chain joins TRBV10-3 to TRBJ2-1, with 11 nucleotides matching TRBD1. Germline CDR1 reads ENHRY; CDR2 reads SYGVKD. This CDR3 is built from 16 residues. The junction had 10 bases not matched to a gene; V was cut back by 6 bases and J by 6 bases. In nucleotides, the CDR3 is TGTGCCATCAGGGGGGACAGGGGGGATATGGGCAATGAGCAGTTCTTC. Its translation is CAIRGDRGDMGNEQFF.

For the CDR3, the DNA is TGTGCCAGCAGCTTGGGGCCAGGGGGCTACGAGCAGTACTTC. Protein: CASSLGPGGYEQYF. The V and J genes are TRBV5-4 and TRBJ2-7; 7 nucleotides match TRBD1. J gave up 3 bases and V 0 bases, and 3 bases lay outside the gene matches. CDR1 is SGHNT, CDR2 YYREEE, per germline (reference sequence). CDR3 length: 14 amino acids.

V gene TRBV18 combines with J gene TRBJ2-7, with TRBD1 matching 11 bases. J lost 1 base, V lost 3 bases, and 2 bases had no gene match. The CDR3 runs 15 residues. CDR1 KGHSH and CDR2 LQKENI come from the germline V gene. CDR3 in DNA: TGTGCCAGCTCACCGGGACAGGGGGGGTCCTACGAGCAGTACTTC. Translated: CASSPGQGGSYEQYF.

V and J are TRBV9 and TRBJ1-5; 8 positions match TRBD1. After removal of 4 bases from V and 4 bases from J, the junction contained 1 base not matched to a gene. The CDR3 totals 13 residues. The germline gives CDR1 SGDLS, CDR2 YYNGEE. The CDR3 bases are TGTGCCAGCAGCCGACAGGGGAATCAGCCCCAGCATTTT. Its protein is CASSRQGNQPQHF.

The genes are TRBV27 and TRBJ2-2; D unresolved. The CDR3 runs to 12 residues. V was cut by 6 bases and J by 2 bases, with 4 bases left in between. The V gene's germline CDR1 is MNHEY and CDR2 SMNVEV (reference sequence). In nucleotides, the CDR3 is TGTGCCAGCAGCCAAAACACCGGGGAGCTGTTTTTT. Amino acids: CASSQNTGELFF.

The rearrangement uses TRBV4-3 and TRBJ2-7, with 9 bases aligning to TRBD2. The length of the CDR3 is 17 residues. Trimming cost V 0 bases and J 3 bases; bases outside gene matches: 9. From germline, CDR1 is LGHNA and CDR2 YSLEER. CDR3 DNA sequence: TGCGCCAGCAGCCAAGATTATTTCGGCGGGAGGGACTACGAGCAGTACTTC. Protein: CASSQDYFGGRDYEQYF.

CDR3 sequence reads: CTSSQPFPLPLYGYTF. The CDR3 nucleotides are TGCACCAGCAGCCAACCATTCCCGCTACCACTCTATGGCTACACCTTC. The rearrangement links TRBV1 to TRBJ1-2. TRBV1 is flagged as a pseudogene. The CDR3 is 16 residues long.

The chain has TRBV5-4 and TRBJ1-6; 7 positions match TRBD1. This CDR3 region has 13 residues. Germline trimming cut 7 bases from V and 13 bases from J; bases unmatched to any gene: 11. Germline V lookup: CDR1 SGHNT, CDR2 YYREEE (reference sequence). For the CDR3, the DNA is TGTGCCAGCGGTCCTAAACAGGGGCCGCCCCTCCACTTT. Protein: CASGPKQGPPLHF.

The genes are TRBV7-9 and TRBJ2-3; 9 bases line up with TRBD2. The J segment lost 0 bases and the V segment lost 3 bases, leaving 4 bases of the junction unmatched. Germline values: CDR1 SEHNR, CDR2 FQNEAQ (reference sequence). This CDR3 is built from 16 residues. DNA of the CDR3: TGTGCCAGCAGCTTCGGCGGGAGGGTTAGCACAGATACGCAGTATTTT. Encoded protein: CASSFGGRVSTDTQYF.

The chain is built from TRBV7-9 and TRBJ2-7; 11 bases map to TRBD1. CDR3 length equals 14 residues. Germline-derived CDR1 and CDR2 are SEHNR and FQNEAQ (reference sequence). After removal of 5 bases from V and 6 bases from J, the junction contained 6 bases not matched to a gene. This CDR3 reads CASSPGTGGGEQYF. The CDR3 nucleotides are TGTGCCAGCAGCCCGGGGACAGGGGGGGGCGAGCAGTACTTC.

This rearrangement joins TRBV13 to TRBJ2-7; D is unresolved. This CDR3 comprises 12 residues. Trimming cost V 2 bases and J 6 bases, with 8 bases left between them. Germline lookup yields CDR1 PRHDT and CDR2 FYEKMQ (reference sequence). The CDR3: CASSLSFSEQYF. In DNA form, the CDR3 reads TGTGCCAGCAGCTTATCGTTCAGCGAGCAGTACTTC.

The chain couples TRBV27 to TRBJ2-2; 10 nucleotides line up with TRBD2. V gave up 7 bases and J gave up 7 bases; unmatched junction bases: 12. The germline V gene has CDR1 MNHEY and CDR2 SMNVEV (reference sequence). The CDR3 length is 16 residues. The CDR3 reads CASTLSASGRGGELFF. The CDR3 bases are TGTGCCAGCACCCTCTCGGCTAGCGGGAGAGGCGGGGAGCTGTTTTTT.